The 8 T cell receptor beta chains listed next were all sequenced from one sample in a study of OX40 agonist ivuxolimab in advanced cancers. The protocol was immunoSEQ multiplex PCR, while the TCRdb copy is restricted to in-frame clones and leaves out a portion. The sample holds fewer than 140,000 clones, about nine tenths seen once. Material: CD4+ or CD8+ T cells sorted from blood, obtained in a trial of the OX40 agonist ivuxolimab. These receptors came from an adult with an advanced solid tumor such as melanoma, head and neck, liver or kidney cancer.

The chain is built from TRBV18 and TRBJ2-7; the D gene is possibly TRBD2 (5 bases). Per the germline V gene, CDR1 is KGHSH and CDR2 is LQKENI. V lost 4 bases and J lost 0, with 13 bases in between. This CDR3 contains 15 residues. The CDR3 nucleotides read TGTGCCAGCTCACAAAGGGAGTATGCCTCCTACGAGCAGTACTTC. Encoded protein: CASSQREYASYEQYF.

V is TRBV27 and J is TRBJ1-2; TRBD1 is a possible D gene (6 bases). CDR1 and CDR2 from the germline V gene are MNHEY and SMNVEV (reference sequence). Trimming stripped 3 bases from V and 4 bases from J, with 15 bases between. This CDR3 region has 15 residues. CDR3 amino acids: CASSFSGQKRYGYTF. CDR3 in DNA: TGTGCCAGCAGTTTTTCAGGACAGAAACGCTATGGCTACACCTTC.

The chain has TRBV11-2 and TRBJ1-1; D gene uncertain. The length of the CDR3 is 12 residues. Trimming removed 2 bases at V and 3 bases at J, with 4 bases between. Germline V CDR1 and CDR2: SGHAT, FQNNGV. This CDR3 reads CASSLSDTEAFF. CDR3 coding DNA: TGTGCCAGCAGCTTATCGGACACTGAAGCTTTCTTT.

CDR3 residues: CAISVSSSGANVLTF. In nucleotides, the CDR3 is TGTGCCATCAGTGTCAGTAGCTCTGGGGCCAACGTCCTGACTTTC. This chain links TRBV10-3 with TRBJ2-6; the D is unclear. Germline lookup yields CDR1 ENHRY and CDR2 SYGVKD. The CDR3 has 15 amino acids. Trimming removed 4 bases at V and 0 bases at J, with 7 bases between.

V and J are TRBV18 and TRBJ2-6; 8 nucleotides match TRBD1. CDR1 KGHSH and CDR2 LQKENI come from the germline V gene. Trimming took 0 bases from V and 4 from J; bases not matched to a gene: 8. CDR3 length equals 18 residues. CDR3 nucleotides: TGTGCCAGCTCACCACCGGCAGGGGGCGCGGGCGGGGCCAACGTCCTGACTTTC. It is translated as CASSPPAGGAGGANVLTF. The complete variable domain, with remaining parts taken from reference TRBV18 and TRBJ2-6, reads NAGVMQNPRHLVRRRGQEARLRCSPMKGHSHVYWYRQLPEEGLKFMVYLQKENIIDESGMPKERFSAEFPKEGPSILRIQQVVRGDSAAYFCASSPPAGGAGGANVLTFGAGSRLTVL.

The chain uses TRBV29-1 and TRBJ2-1, with 9 bases that match TRBD2. Trimming cost V 2 bases and J 4 bases; bases outside gene matches: 3. This CDR3 comprises 14 residues. Germline CDR1 and CDR2: SQVTM and ANQGSEA. The CDR3 protein is CSVEPLAGYNEQFF. The CDR3 DNA sequence: TGCAGCGTTGAACCGCTAGCGGGGTACAATGAGCAGTTCTTC.

This rearrangement joins TRBV28 to TRBJ1-1, with D unclear. The CDR3 runs to 13 residues. V was cut by 4 bases and J by 1 base, with 7 bases left in between. Germline CDR1 reads MDHEN; CDR2 reads SYDVKM. CDR3 region: CASSSAGNTEAFF. Here the CDR3 DNA reads TGTGCCAGCAGTTCGGCGGGGAACACTGAAGCTTTCTTT.

The sample holds one count of this clone. The V gene is TRBV7-6, the J gene TRBJ1-4; no definite D call. The CDR3 consists of 14 residues. The germline V gene encodes CDR1 SGHVS and CDR2 FNYEAQ. Trimming left V 5 bases short and J 9 bases short, with 16 bases between. The chain's CDR3 is CASSPQEGGQKLFF. CDR3 sequence (DNA): TGTGCCAGCAGCCCCCAAGAGGGAGGGCAAAAACTGTTTTTT.